This T cell receptor (beta chain) was captured by sequencing in a study of spatial heterogeneity in lung cancer (dated by TCRdb to between 2018 and 2021). About the full investigation: The donors were 60 to 80 patients from the lung TRACERx cohort who had early-stage, untreated non-small cell lung cancer. Follow-up PBMC samples were sequenced whenever the samples were available, and the median time to follow-up was approximately 24 months after resection. Beta-chain transcripts were consistently detected in greater numbers than alpha-chain transcripts, which likely reflects a higher abundance of beta-chain transcripts. In the raw uncorrected reads, each unique combination of TCR and UMI appeared on average more than ten times. The study quantitatively compared TCR alpha and beta repertoires across multiple tumor regions, matched nontumor lung and blood in non-small cell lung cancer. The study linked features of the TCR repertoire to counts of nonsynonymous mutations, which were determined by whole-exome sequencing of tumor tissue. Both alpha and beta chains were TCR-sequenced in samples taken at surgery, namely 220 tumor regions, 62 to 65 matched nontumor lung samples and about 58 PBMC samples.

This clonotype was picked up a small number of times. Its antigen is not yet known. Base qualities are missing; no much larger clone stands one base away. The paper's findings and limits, for the study overall: Additional single-cell paired TCR alpha and beta sequencing was considered necessary to confirm, at a functional level, the hypothesis that regional TCRs recognize regional mutations. Ubiquitous expanded tumor TCRs were detected in blood more often at tumor resection than at routine follow-up. Only approximately 15 patients were included in the comparisons of baseline and follow-up blood repertoires.

The cysteine opens and the phenylalanine closes a CDR3 of 15 amino acids. Of the read, only the CDR3 DNA is kept; its 45 bases are in frame from base 1. In the germline V gene, CDR1 corresponds to SGHAT and CDR2 to FQNNGV. V drops 2 bases and J drops 7 bases, leaving 12 bases in between. Library method: 5' RACE. Sequencer: NextSeq 500. To allow correction of PCR and sequencing errors, the TCR library protocol tagged every TCR cDNA molecule with a unique molecular identifier. From the authors' description of their analysis: TCR identification, UMI-based error correction and CDR3 extraction were all carried out with Decombinator tools. TCRs above a frequency of 2 per 1,000, corresponding to the top 1% of the tumor frequency distribution, were defined as expanded. Renyi diversity was calculated using the R vegan package after each repertoire was subsampled 100 times to 5,000 TCRs. CDR3 similarity networks were built from amino acid triplet string-kernel similarity, connecting CDR3s with pairwise similarity above 0.82. TCRdb passed the public sequencing reads through fastp at Q25 and MiXCR, retaining productive beta sequences. Under each unique CDR3 protein, matching rows form one entry showing the most common genes and DNA. TCRdb, rather than the study authors, made the V and J calls. In all, the sample holds about 94,000 distinct CDR3 sequences, and approximately 19% of those were seen once. Roughly 22% of the sample rests with the top ten.

Read against the paper, the sample's time point label means: blood at routine non-recurrence follow-up after resection. TCR sequencing used whole RNA extracted from tumor and nontumor lung tissue, or from cryopreserved PBMC samples, without cell sorting. A patient was chosen for TCR sequencing only when enough RNA was available from at least two tumor regions. The TCR originated in a male donor with early-stage non-small cell lung cancer. The sample here was PBMCs, taken at follow-up. The sequence joins TRBV11-2 to TRBJ1-6; 5 matching bases give a weak D call of TRBD1. This receptor carries the CDR3 CASSLYRGSNSPLHF. The DNA is as follows: TGTGCCAGCAGCTTATATCGGGGCAGCAATTCACCCCTCCACTTT.